This T cell receptor beta chain was profiled in a study of blood T cell repertoires in COVID-19. Measured with immunoSEQ multiplex PCR; TCRdb has only the in-frame clones, and not every one. The sample lists about 220,000 clones; 82% were seen once. CDR1 and CDR2 (germline): SGHNT, YENEEA. The V end lost 5 bases, the J end lost 4 bases, and 12 bases lay between the germline ends. CDR3 length: 14 residues. The sequencing input was peripheral blood. The rearrangement links TRBV11-3 to TRBJ2-1; TRBD1 is a possible D gene (5 bases). The sequence was collected from a woman aged 70-85 years with COVID-19, enrolled during active disease. CDR3 amino acids: CASSPRRQYNEQFF. CDR3 sequence (DNA): TGTGCCAGCAGCCCCCGCCGACAGTACAATGAGCAGTTCTTC.